A selection of T cell receptor beta chains follows, all from one sample in a study of tumor-infiltrating lymphocytes in primary liver carcinoma. Each CDR3 protein is one row after TCRdb ran MiXCR on the multiplex PCR reads. This table holds about 200,000 distinct CDR3 sequences, approximately 64% found once. Sequencing used peripheral blood. These receptors all come from a woman aged 55-70 years with primary liver carcinoma and hepatitis B virus infection. Each CDR3 is given with its conserved first and last residue. The order of the fields is V gene, D gene, clone size, J gene, CDR3 protein, CDR3 DNA. The D gene is left open where the match is weak. Expanded clones are given a class, and other clones once, few, many or no size at all.

V gene: TRBV19; D gene: TRBD1; clone size: .; J gene: TRBJ2-7; CDR3 protein: CASSSRDRASWDF; CDR3 DNA: TGTGCCAGTAGTAGTCGGGACAGGGCCTCTTGGGACTTC
V gene: TRBV6-2/TRBV6-3; D gene: TRBD2; clone size: many; J gene: TRBJ2-1; CDR3 protein: CASSSRGSGTLDEQFF; CDR3 DNA: TGTGCCAGCAGTTCCCGGGGTAGCGGGACTCTCGATGAGCAGTTCTTC
V gene: TRBV6-6; D gene: .; clone size: .; J gene: TRBJ1-3; CDR3 protein: CASARALAGPSGYTIYF; CDR3 DNA: TGTGCCAGCGCTCGAGCCTTAGCAGGACCCTCTGGATACACCATATATTTT
V gene: TRBV6-6; D gene: .; clone size: once; J gene: TRBJ2-1; CDR3 protein: CASSYRDRPRGEQSF; CDR3 DNA: TGTGCCAGCAGTTACCGGGACCGCCCGAGGGGTGAACAGTCCTTC
V gene: TRBV19; D gene: .; clone size: once; J gene: TRBJ1-2; CDR3 protein: CASRPGQGSDGYTF; CDR3 DNA: TGTGCCAGTAGACCCGGCCAGGGATCAGATGGCTACACCTTC
V gene: TRBV6-1; D gene: TRBD1; clone size: .; J gene: TRBJ2-1; CDR3 protein: CASSGGTGGLNEQFF; CDR3 DNA: TGTGCCAGCAGTGGTGGGACAGGGGGCTTGAATGAGCAGTTCTTC
V gene: TRBV11-2; D gene: .; clone size: .; J gene: TRBJ2-5; CDR3 protein: CADCFESKGTQYF; CDR3 DNA: TGTGCCGACTGCTTTGAATCCAAGGGGACCCAGTACTTC
V gene: TRBV11-2; D gene: .; clone size: .; J gene: TRBJ2-5; CDR3 protein: CASNLITFQEAQYF; CDR3 DNA: TGTGCCAGCAACTTAATTACATTTCAAGAGGCCCAGTACTTC
V gene: TRBV24-1; D gene: .; clone size: few; J gene: TRBJ2-5; CDR3 protein: CATSDQPAGLSQETQYF; CDR3 DNA: TGTGCCACCAGTGACCAACCCGCCGGATTAAGCCAAGAGACCCAGTACTTC
V gene: TRBV4-2; D gene: TRBD2; clone size: .; J gene: TRBJ2-2; CDR3 protein: CTSSQELAGGGGELFF; CDR3 DNA: TGTACCAGCAGCCAAGAACTAGCGGGAGGGGGCGGGGAACTGTTTTTT
V gene: TRBV11-2; D gene: .; clone size: .; J gene: TRBJ2-1; CDR3 protein: CANSLHVEQFF; CDR3 DNA: TGTGCCAACAGCCTACATGTCGAGCAGTTCTTC
V gene: TRBV28; D gene: .; clone size: .; J gene: TRBJ1-5; CDR3 protein: CASSITGPSNQPQHF; CDR3 DNA: TGTGCCAGCAGTATCACAGGACCTAGCAATCAGCCCCAGCATTTT
V gene: TRBV29-1; D gene: .; clone size: .; J gene: TRBJ2-3; CDR3 protein: CSVESYLMVDTQYF; CDR3 DNA: TGCAGCGTTGAGAGTTACCTAATGGTGGATACGCAGTATTTT
V gene: TRBV6-1; D gene: .; clone size: .; J gene: TRBJ2-1; CDR3 protein: CASSDGLRRDYNEQFF; CDR3 DNA: TGTGCTAGCAGTGATGGGCTAAGGCGAGACTACAATGAGCAGTTCTTC
V gene: TRBV6-1; D gene: TRBD1; clone size: .; J gene: TRBJ1-1; CDR3 protein: CASSTGTGGPRMSTEAFF; CDR3 DNA: TGTGCCAGCAGTACTGGGACAGGGGGCCCGAGGATGAGCACTGAAGCTTTCTTT
V gene: TRBV30; D gene: .; clone size: .; J gene: TRBJ1-5; CDR3 protein: CVWSSGYSNQPQHF; CDR3 DNA: TGTGTCTGGAGTTCTGGGTATAGCAATCAGCCCCAGCATTTT
V gene: TRBV6-2/TRBV6-3; D gene: .; clone size: .; J gene: TRBJ2-2; CDR3 protein: CASSRAYTGELFF; CDR3 DNA: TGTGCCAGCAGCAGGGCATACACCGGGGAGCTGTTTTTT
V gene: TRBV11-2; D gene: .; clone size: .; J gene: TRBJ1-1; CDR3 protein: CTSSLVVLGTEAFF; CDR3 DNA: TGTACCAGCAGTTTAGTGGTATTGGGAACTGAAGCTTTCTTT
V gene: TRBV10-3; D gene: TRBD1; clone size: .; J gene: TRBJ2-7; CDR3 protein: CAIRPAPGTGGTADPYEQCF; CDR3 DNA: TGTGCCATCAGGCCTGCGCCCGGGACAGGGGGTACGGCGGACCCCTACGAGCAGTGCTTC
V gene: TRBV29-1; D gene: TRBD2; clone size: many; J gene: TRBJ2-1; CDR3 protein: CSVERGRDYNEQFF; CDR3 DNA: TGCAGCGTCGAGCGGGGGAGGGACTACAATGAGCAGTTCTTC
V gene: TRBV6-5; D gene: .; clone size: once; J gene: TRBJ2-7; CDR3 protein: CASCYSPPPTWGYEHYF; CDR3 DNA: TGTGCCAGCTGTTACTCGCCTCCACCGACGTGGGGGTACGAGCACTACTTC
V gene: TRBV12-3/TRBV12-4; D gene: .; clone size: .; J gene: TRBJ2-1; CDR3 protein: CTSSFRGERFDNEQFF; CDR3 DNA: TGTACCAGCAGTTTCAGAGGGGAGAGATTCGACAATGAGCAGTTCTTC
V gene: TRBV30; D gene: TRBD2; clone size: few; J gene: TRBJ2-2; CDR3 protein: CAWSVRSGRAVFF; CDR3 DNA: TGTGCCTGGAGTGTACGGAGCGGGAGGGCGGTGTTTTTT
V gene: TRBV6-5; D gene: .; clone size: .; J gene: TRBJ2-5; CDR3 protein: CASSYTRKGQETQYF; CDR3 DNA: TGTGCCAGCAGTTACACCCGGAAAGGTCAAGAGACCCAGTACTTC
V gene: TRBV29-1; D gene: .; clone size: .; J gene: TRBJ2-3; CDR3 protein: CSVDVGGADTQYF; CDR3 DNA: TGCAGCGTTGACGTCGGAGGGGCAGATACGCAGTATTTC
V gene: TRBV6-5; D gene: .; clone size: .; J gene: TRBJ1-6; CDR3 protein: CTSSYSSQGRNSPLHF; CDR3 DNA: TGTACCAGCAGTTACTCGTCTCAGGGGAGGAATTCACCCCTCCACTTT
V gene: TRBV6-5; D gene: .; clone size: .; J gene: TRBJ1-2; CDR3 protein: CAGRRNRNTDNGYTF; CDR3 DNA: TGTGCCGGCAGACGTAACCGGAACACCGATAATGGCTACACCTTC